This T cell receptor beta chain was sequenced in a study of PD-L1 blockade in urothelial cancer. Study-level information: About 90% of the roughly 30 patients were men who had bladder-origin urothelial cancer.

Documented time point: pretreatment peripheral blood. Urothelial carcinoma in patients was locally advanced or metastatic. Clones were sequenced by immunoSEQ multiplex PCR, and TCRdb holds only the in-frame ones, with some missing. The sample contains 65,000 to 90,000 clones, 84% of which appear only once. Source: PBMCs, taken around atezolizumab (anti-PD-L1) treatment. The source is a woman between 70 and 85 years old with urothelial cancer.

CDR3 DNA: TGTGCCAGCAGCTTAAGACTAGCGGGGGCTCGGGATACGCAGTATTTT. Translating it yields CASSLRLAGARDTQYF. The rearrangement uses TRBV7-9 and TRBJ2-3, with 12 bases aligning to TRBD2. With 2 bases clipped from V and 6 bases from J, the junction kept 6 bases outside the gene matches. CDR3 length equals 16 residues. CDR1 SEHNR and CDR2 FQNEAQ come from the germline V gene (reference sequence).